This entry concerns a single T cell receptor beta chain. This sample was included in a study of blood T cells in healthy people across ages. CDR1 is SQVTM and CDR2 is ANQGSEA in the germline V gene. This CDR3 spans 15 amino acids. J gave up 5 bases and V 2 bases, and 7 bases lay outside the gene matches. With a J-beta primer mix and a sample-barcoded 5' primer, a second PCR ran about 7 to 11 cycles. Per sample, CDR3-containing paired-end reads numbered at least 2.5 million. TCRdb re-analysed the 5' RACE reads in MiXCR, keeping a single row per CDR3 protein. The repertoire holds about 1.5 million distinct CDR3 sequences, with approximately 39% as singletons.

The sequence derives from a woman aged 18-29 years in good health. Sequencing was performed on blood. The V gene is TRBV29-1, the J gene TRBJ2-2, with 8 bases matching TRBD2. CDR3: CSVEYSSGRTGELFF. DNA for the CDR3: TGCAGCGTTGAATATTCTAGCGGGCGGACCGGGGAGCTGTTTTTT.